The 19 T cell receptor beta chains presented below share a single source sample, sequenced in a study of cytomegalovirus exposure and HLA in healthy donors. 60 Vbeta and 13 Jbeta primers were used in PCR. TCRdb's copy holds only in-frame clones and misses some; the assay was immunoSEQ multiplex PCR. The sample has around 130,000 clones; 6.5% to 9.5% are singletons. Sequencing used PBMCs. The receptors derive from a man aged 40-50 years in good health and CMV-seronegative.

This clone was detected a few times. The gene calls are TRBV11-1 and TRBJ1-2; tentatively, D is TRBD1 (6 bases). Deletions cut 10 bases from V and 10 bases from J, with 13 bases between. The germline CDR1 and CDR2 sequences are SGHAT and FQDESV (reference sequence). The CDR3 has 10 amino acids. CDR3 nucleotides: TGTGCCAAGACAGGTTTGTTCTACACCTTC. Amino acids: CAKTGLFYTF.

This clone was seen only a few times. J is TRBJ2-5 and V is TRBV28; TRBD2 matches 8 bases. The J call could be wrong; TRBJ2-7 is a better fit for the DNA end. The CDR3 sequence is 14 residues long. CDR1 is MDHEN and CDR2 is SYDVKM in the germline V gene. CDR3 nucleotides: TGTGCCAGCAGCTATAGCGGGACCTCCTACGAGCAGTACTTC. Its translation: CASSYSGTSYEQYF.

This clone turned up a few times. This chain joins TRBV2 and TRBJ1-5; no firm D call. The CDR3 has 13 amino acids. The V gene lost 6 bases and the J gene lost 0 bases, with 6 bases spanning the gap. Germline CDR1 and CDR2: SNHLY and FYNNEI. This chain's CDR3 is CASRQNSNQPQHF. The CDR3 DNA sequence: TGTGCCAGCAGGCAGAATAGCAATCAGCCCCAGCATTTT.

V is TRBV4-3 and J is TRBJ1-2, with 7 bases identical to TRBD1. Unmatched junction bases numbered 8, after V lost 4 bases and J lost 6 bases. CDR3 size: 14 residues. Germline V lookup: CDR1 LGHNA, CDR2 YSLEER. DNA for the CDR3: TGCGCCAGCAGCCTAGAAGGGGGCGAGAATGGCTACACCTTC. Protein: CASSLEGGENGYTF.

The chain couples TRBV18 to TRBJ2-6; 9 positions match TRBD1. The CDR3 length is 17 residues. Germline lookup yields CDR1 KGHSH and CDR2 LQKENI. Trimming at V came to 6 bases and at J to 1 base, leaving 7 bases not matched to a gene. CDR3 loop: CASSLRDRESGANVLTF. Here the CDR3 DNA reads TGTGCCAGCTCCCTCCGGGACAGGGAGTCTGGGGCCAACGTCCTGACTTTC.

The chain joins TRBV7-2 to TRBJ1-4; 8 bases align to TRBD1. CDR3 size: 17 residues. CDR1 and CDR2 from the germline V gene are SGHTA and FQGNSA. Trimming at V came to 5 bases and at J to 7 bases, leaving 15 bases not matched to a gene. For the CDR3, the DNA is TGTGCCAGCAGCCGCCCGAGAGGCAGGGGGCAAGGTGAAAAACTGTTTTTT. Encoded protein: CASSRPRGRGQGEKLFF.

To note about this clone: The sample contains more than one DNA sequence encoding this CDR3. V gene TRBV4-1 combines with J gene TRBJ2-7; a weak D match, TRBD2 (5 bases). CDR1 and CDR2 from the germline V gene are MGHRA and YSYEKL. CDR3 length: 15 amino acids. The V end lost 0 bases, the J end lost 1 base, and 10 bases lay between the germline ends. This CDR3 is CASSQEEAESYEQYF. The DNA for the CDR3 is TGCGCCAGCAGCCAAGAGGAGGCCGAATCCTACGAGCAGTACTTC.

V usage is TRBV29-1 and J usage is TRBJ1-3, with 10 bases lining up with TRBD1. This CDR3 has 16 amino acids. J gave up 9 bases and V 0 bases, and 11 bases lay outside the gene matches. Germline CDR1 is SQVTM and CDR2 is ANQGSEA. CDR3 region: CSVEEFRDRGGVTIYF. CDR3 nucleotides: TGCAGCGTTGAAGAATTTCGGGACAGGGGAGGAGTCACCATATATTTT.

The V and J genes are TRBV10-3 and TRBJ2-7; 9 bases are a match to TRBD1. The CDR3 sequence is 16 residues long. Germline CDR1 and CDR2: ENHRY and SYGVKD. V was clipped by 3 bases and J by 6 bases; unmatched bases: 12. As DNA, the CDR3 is TGTGCCATCAGTGAACTACGGACAGGGGCTCGCGGCGAGCAGTACTTC. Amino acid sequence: CAISELRTGARGEQYF.

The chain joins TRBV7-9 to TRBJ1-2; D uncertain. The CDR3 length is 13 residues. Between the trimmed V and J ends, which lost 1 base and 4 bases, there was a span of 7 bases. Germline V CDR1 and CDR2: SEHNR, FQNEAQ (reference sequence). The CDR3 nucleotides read TGTGCCAGCAGCTTAGTTGGGCTCTATGGCTACACCTTC. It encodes CASSLVGLYGYTF.

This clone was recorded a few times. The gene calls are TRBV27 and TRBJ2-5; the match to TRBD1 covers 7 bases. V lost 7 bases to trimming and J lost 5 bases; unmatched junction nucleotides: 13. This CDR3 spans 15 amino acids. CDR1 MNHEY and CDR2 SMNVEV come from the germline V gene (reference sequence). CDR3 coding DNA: TGTGCCAGCACCCCCACAAAGGGGGCAGGGGAGACCCAGTACTTC. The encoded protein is CASTPTKGAGETQYF.

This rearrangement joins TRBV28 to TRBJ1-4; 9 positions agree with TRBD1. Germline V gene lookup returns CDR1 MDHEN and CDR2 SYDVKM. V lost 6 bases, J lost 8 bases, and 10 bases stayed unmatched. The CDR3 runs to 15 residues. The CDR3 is CASRSTGGAREKLFF. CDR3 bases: TGTGCCAGCAGATCTACAGGGGGCGCGAGGGAAAAACTGTTTTTT.

The CDR3 reads CASSQAQLNGGSPLHF. The CDR3, as DNA: TGCGCCAGCAGCCAAGCCCAATTGAACGGCGGTTCACCCCTCCACTTT. This chain links TRBV4-3 with TRBJ1-6; D uncertain. The CDR3 loop spans 16 amino acids. CDR1 and CDR2 from the germline V gene are LGHNA and YSLEER. Trimming took off 1 base at V and 9 bases at J, with 16 bases between the two ends.

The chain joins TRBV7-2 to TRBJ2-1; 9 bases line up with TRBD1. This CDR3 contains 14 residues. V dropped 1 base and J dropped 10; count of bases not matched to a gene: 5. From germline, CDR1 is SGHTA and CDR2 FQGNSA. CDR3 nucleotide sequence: TGTGCCAGCAGCTTAGTACAGGGGGCGAAAGAGCAGTTCTTC. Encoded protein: CASSLVQGAKEQFF.

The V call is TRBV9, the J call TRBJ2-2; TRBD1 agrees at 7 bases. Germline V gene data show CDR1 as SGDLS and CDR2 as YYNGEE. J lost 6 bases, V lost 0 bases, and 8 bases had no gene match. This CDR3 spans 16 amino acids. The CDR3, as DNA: TGTGCCAGCAGCGTAGCTTCCATACAGGGGTCCGGGGAGCTGTTTTTT. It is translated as CASSVASIQGSGELFF.

CDR3 loop: CASSPRGADTGELFF. For the CDR3, the DNA is TGTGCCAGCAGCCCTCGGGGGGCGGACACCGGGGAGCTGTTTTTT. The J gene is TRBJ2-2, the V gene TRBV13, with D tentatively TRBD2 (7 bases). CDR1 is PRHDT, CDR2 FYEKMQ, per germline (reference sequence). V dropped 5 bases and J dropped 3 bases, with 13 bases sitting between them. The CDR3 is 15 residues long.

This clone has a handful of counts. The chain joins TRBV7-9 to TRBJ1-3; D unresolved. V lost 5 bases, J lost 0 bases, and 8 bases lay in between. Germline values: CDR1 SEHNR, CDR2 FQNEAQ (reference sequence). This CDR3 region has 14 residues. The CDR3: CASSPGGSGNTIYF. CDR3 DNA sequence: TGTGCCAGCAGCCCCGGAGGCTCTGGAAACACCATATATTTT.

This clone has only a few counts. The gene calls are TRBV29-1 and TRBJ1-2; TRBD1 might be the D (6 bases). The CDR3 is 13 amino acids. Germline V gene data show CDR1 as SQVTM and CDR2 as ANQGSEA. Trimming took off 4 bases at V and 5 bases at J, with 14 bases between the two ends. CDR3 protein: CSVAGEGGYGYTF. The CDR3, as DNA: TGCAGCGTTGCAGGGGAGGGAGGGTATGGCTACACCTTC.

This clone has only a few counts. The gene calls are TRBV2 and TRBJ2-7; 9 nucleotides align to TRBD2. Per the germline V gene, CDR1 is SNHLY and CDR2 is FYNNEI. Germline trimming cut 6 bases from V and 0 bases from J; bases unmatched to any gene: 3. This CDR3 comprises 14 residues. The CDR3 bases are TGTGCCAGCAGGGCGACTAGCGGCTCCTACGAGCAGTACTTC. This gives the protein CASRATSGSYEQYF.